These 15 T cell receptor beta chains originate from one sample sequenced in a study of T cells in Graves' hyperthyroidism and ophthalmopathy (dated by TCRdb to the late 2010s). Receptors were amplified or captured by multiplex PCR. This sample was sequenced with an Illumina HiSeq 2000. The TCR beta CDR3 regions were amplified from RNA transcripts. The TCR CDR3 was subjected to a first round of RT-PCR using the HTBI primer set and the Qiagen OneStep RT-PCR kit. Through fastp at Q25 and MiXCR, TCRdb rebuilt clones from the public reads, retaining in-frame beta chains. Rows are combined by CDR3 protein, so each entry shows the most common genes and DNA. The sample includes fewer than 450,000 distinct CDR3 sequences, with around a sixth observed a single time. The ten top clones hold 35% to 50% of the sample. Sequencing was done on a sample of blood. The source is a man younger than 35 with Graves' ophthalmopathy.

This clonotype was observed many times. The chain is built from TRBV6-1 and TRBJ2-2; TRBD2 might be the D (6 bases). This CDR3 region has 16 residues. The germline V gene has CDR1 MNHNS and CDR2 SASEGT. Trimming pared 7 bases from V and 0 bases from J, leaving 15 bases between. The CDR3 sequence is CASIDLGGTNTGELFF. The CDR3 DNA sequence: TGTGCCAGCATCGACCTGGGCGGGACGAACACCGGGGAGCTGTTTTTT.

The chain links TRBV7-9 to TRBJ2-1, with TRBD2 matching 11 bases. Germline CDR1 is SEHNR and CDR2 is FQNEAQ (reference sequence). V lost 6 bases to trimming and J lost 10 bases; unmatched junction nucleotides: 11. CDR3 length: 15 amino acids. The CDR3 is CASSRDSSGGWEQFF. DNA of the CDR3: TGTGCCAGCAGTCGGGACTCTAGCGGGGGGTGGGAGCAGTTCTTC. The complete variable domain, with remaining parts taken from reference TRBV7-9 and TRBJ2-1, reads DTGVSQNPRHKITKRGQNVTFRCDPISEHNRLYWYRQTLGQGPEFLTYFQNEAQLEKSRLLSDRFSAERPKGSFSTLEIQRTEQGDSAMYLCASSRDSSGGWEQFFGPGTRLTVL.

This clonotype was observed a single time. The rearrangement links TRBV12-3 or TRBV12-4 to TRBJ2-7; D gene ambiguous. The CDR3 has 13 residues. The V end lost 4 bases, the J end lost 4 bases, and 11 bases lay between the germline ends. This CDR3 reads CASSSPGFYEQYF. The CDR3 coding sequence is TGTGCCAGCAGTTCCCCGGGTTTTTACGAGCAGTACTTC.

This clonotype was seen only a few times. The chain joins TRBV6-1 to TRBJ1-4; 9 bases agree with TRBD1. CDR1 and CDR2 (germline): MNHNS, SASEGT. Losses at the gene ends were 4 bases for V and 8 bases for J; bases not matched to a gene: 5. The CDR3 is 14 residues long. DNA of the CDR3: TGTGCCAGCAGTGCCCGGGACAGGGAGGAAAAACTGTTTTTT. Translation: CASSARDREEKLFF.

V is TRBV2 and J is TRBJ2-5; possibly TRBD2 for D (5 bases). Looked up from germline, CDR1 is SNHLY and CDR2 is FYNNEI. Trimming pared 6 bases from V and 5 bases from J, leaving 10 bases between. There are 12 residues in the CDR3. Written as DNA, the CDR3 is TGTGCCAGCAGCGGGGTTCCTGAGACCCAGTACTTC. Its translation is CASSGVPETQYF.

This clonotype has only a few counts. The rearrangement uses TRBV7-3 and TRBJ2-1, with 8 bases that match TRBD2. The V segment lost 5 bases and the J segment 5 bases; nucleotides outside the gene matches: 5. Germline assignment: CDR1 SGHTA and CDR2 FQGTGA. This CDR3 is built from 14 residues. CDR3 residues: CASSPGGGHNEQFF. The CDR3 DNA reads as TGTGCCAGCAGCCCGGGGGGGGGGCACAATGAGCAGTTCTTC.

This clonotype was detected a few times. Being one base from a much bigger clone, this may be a read error. This chain uses TRBV12-3 or TRBV12-4 with TRBJ1-5, with a weak D call TRBD1 (5 bases). The CDR3 runs to 15 residues. This CDR3 is CAGSPGGDGNQPQHF. The DNA of the CDR3 is TGTGCCGGCAGCCCCGGCGGGGACGGCAATCAGCCCCAGCATTTT.

This clonotype was seen at least ten times. The chain recombines TRBV7-9 with TRBJ1-2; D uncertain. The CDR3 consists of 13 residues. The V and J ends lost 1 base and 8 bases respectively, with 11 bases between them. Germline V lookup: CDR1 SEHNR, CDR2 FQNEAQ (reference sequence). The CDR3 is CASSLEVSKGYTF. CDR3 sequence (DNA): TGTGCCAGCAGCTTAGAAGTCAGCAAGGGCTACACCTTC.

The gene calls are TRBV7-8 and TRBJ2-6; 13 nucleotides align to TRBD2. After removal of 3 bases from V and 1 base from J, the junction contained 6 bases not matched to a gene. CDR3 size: 19 residues. Germline CDR1 and CDR2: SGHVS and FQNEAQ. The CDR3: CASSFLGLAGASGANVLTF. CDR3 bases: TGTGCCAGCAGCTTCCTTGGACTAGCGGGGGCTTCTGGGGCCAACGTCCTGACTTTC.

The sample holds many counts of this clonotype. V and J are TRBV12-3 or TRBV12-4 and TRBJ2-7; D gene ambiguous. V lost 7 bases and J lost 0, with 13 bases in between. The CDR3 is 14 amino acids. The CDR3 is CASTPPESSYEQYF. The CDR3 bases are TGTGCCAGCACCCCCCCTGAATCCTCCTACGAGCAGTACTTC.

This clonotype was detected many times. The rearrangement links TRBV20-1 to TRBJ2-3, with a weak D call TRBD1 (6 bases). Germline V gene lookup returns CDR1 DFQATT and CDR2 SNEGSKA (reference sequence). The ends were cut back, 3 bases at V and 2 bases at J, with 12 bases in the middle. The CDR3 is made up of 14 amino acids. The CDR3 is CSASPGVHTDTQYF. In DNA form, the CDR3 reads TGCAGTGCTAGCCCAGGGGTCCACACAGATACGCAGTATTTT.

This clonotype was recorded many times. The J gene is TRBJ1-1, the V gene TRBV27; TRBD1 is a possible D gene (5 bases). V was trimmed by 5 bases and J by 1 base, leaving 17 bases between them. The germline V gene encodes CDR1 MNHEY and CDR2 SMNVEV (reference sequence). This CDR3 comprises 16 residues. CDR3 in DNA: TGTGCCAGCAGTATCCTCGCGGGACGGCAGAACACTGAAGCTTTCTTT. Its translation: CASSILAGRQNTEAFF.

The chain joins TRBV9 to TRBJ2-1; D remains ambiguous. Between the trimmed V and J ends, which lost 4 bases and 5 bases, there was a span of 13 bases. CDR3 size: 14 residues. The germline V gene has CDR1 SGDLS and CDR2 YYNGEE. DNA for the CDR3: TGTGCCAGCAGCACCGGGCAGTTGAACAATGAGCAGTTCTTC. Residues: CASSTGQLNNEQFF.

This clonotype was detected ten times or more. V is TRBV5-1 and J is TRBJ1-1; D not resolved. The CDR3 consists of 13 residues. CDR1 is SGHRS and CDR2 is YFSETQ in the germline V gene. V was clipped by 4 bases and J by 1 base, with 8 bases between them. The CDR3 DNA reads TGCGCCAGCAGCCGCGGGGAGAACACTGAAGCTTTCTTT. Residues: CASSRGENTEAFF.

This clonotype has a handful of counts. This chain uses TRBV20-1 with TRBJ2-3; TRBD2 is a possible D gene (7 bases). CDR3 length equals 13 residues. Germline CDR1 is DFQATT and CDR2 is SNEGSKA (reference sequence). V was trimmed by 6 bases and J by 4 bases, leaving 14 bases between them. DNA of the CDR3: TGCAGTGCCGGAGGGGGGGGCGCAGATACGCAGTATTTT. This encodes CSAGGGGADTQYF.